This passage covers 17 T cell receptor beta chains from one sample sequenced in a study of spatial heterogeneity in lung cancer. Time point specified: blood at routine non-recurrence follow-up after resection. One entry per CDR3 protein, called by TCRdb with MiXCR from the 5' RACE reads. Counted here are around 40,000 distinct CDR3 sequences, approximately 7.5% occurring once; the ten biggest clones make up roughly 8.8%. The specimen comprised PBMCs, sampled at follow-up. These receptors came from a male donor with early-stage non-small cell lung cancer.

The sample holds many counts of this clonotype. Here the CDR3 DNA reads TGTGCCAGCAGTACCGGGACAGGGCCCCTCCGGGTGATCGAGACCCAGTACTTC. Protein sequence: CASSTGTGPLRVIETQYF. This chain connects TRBV28 to TRBJ2-5, with 9 bases that match TRBD1. Germline loops: CDR1 MDHEN, CDR2 SYDVKM. Trimming took 5 bases from V and 5 from J; bases not matched to a gene: 18. The CDR3 consists of 18 residues.

This clonotype occurred many times. This rearrangement joins TRBV7-2 to TRBJ2-1; 10 bases map to TRBD1. The CDR3 totals 13 residues. J lost 7 bases, V lost 4 bases, and 1 base had no gene match. CDR1 is SGHTA, CDR2 FQGNSA, per germline. CDR3 bases: TGTGCCAGCAGCTCGGACAGGGGGAATGAGCAGTTCTTC. Its protein product is CASSSDRGNEQFF.

The V call is TRBV5-1, the J call TRBJ2-5, with D unclear. Germline CDR1 reads SGHRS; CDR2 reads YFSETQ. Trimming cost V 1 base and J 3 bases, with 10 bases left between them. This CDR3 contains 14 residues. CDR3 sequence: CASSLMPAEETQYF. The CDR3 nucleotides read TGCGCCAGCAGCTTGATGCCGGCCGAAGAGACCCAGTACTTC.

This clonotype was counted ten times or more. This sequence joins TRBV15 and TRBJ1-1; maybe TRBD1 (5 bases). The V gene's germline CDR1 is LNHNV and CDR2 YYDKDF (reference sequence). The CDR3 has 16 amino acids. V was shortened by 3 bases and J by 3 bases, with 17 bases between the two germline ends. This CDR3 is CATSSTWTPGDTEAFF. CDR3 bases: TGTGCCACCAGCAGCACATGGACTCCGGGGGACACTGAAGCTTTCTTT.

This chain links TRBV20-1 with TRBJ2-1, with 8 positions matching TRBD2. The CDR3 runs 14 residues. CDR1 and CDR2 from the germline V gene are DFQATT and SNEGSKA (reference sequence). J gave up 5 bases and V 3 bases, and 6 bases lay outside the gene matches. CDR3 region: CSASGGDPNNEQFF. In nucleotides, the CDR3 is TGCAGTGCTAGCGGGGGGGACCCAAACAATGAGCAGTTCTTC.

This clonotype was picked up many times. DNA of the CDR3: TGTGCCAGCTCACCAATCGGGGACGGTGACAATGAGCAGTTCTTC. Residues: CASSPIGDGDNEQFF. The chain joins TRBV18 to TRBJ2-1, with D perhaps TRBD1 or TRBD2 (5 bases each). This CDR3 has 15 amino acids. Germline values: CDR1 KGHSH, CDR2 LQKENI. V was trimmed by 2 bases and J by 5 bases, leaving 13 bases between them. Complete variable domain (other parts from reference TRBV18 and TRBJ2-1): NAGVMQNPRHLVRRRGQEARLRCSPMKGHSHVYWYRQLPEEGLKFMVYLQKENIIDESGMPKERFSAEFPKEGPSILRIQQVVRGDSAAYFCASSPIGDGDNEQFFGPGTRLTVL.

This clonotype occurred many times. The V call is TRBV7-6, the J call TRBJ2-5, with a possible D match to TRBD2 (5 bases). CDR3 length: 15 residues. The germline V gene encodes CDR1 SGHVS and CDR2 FNYEAQ. V was cut by 5 bases and J by 1 base, with 14 bases left in between. The chain's CDR3 is CASSRDGLIQETQYF. Written as DNA, the CDR3 is TGTGCCAGCAGCCGAGATGGACTGATCCAAGAGACCCAGTACTTC. Using reference TRBV7-6 and TRBJ2-5 for the parts outside the CDR3, the full variable domain is GAGVSQSPRYKVTKRGQDVALRCDPISGHVSLYWYRQALGQGPEFLTYFNYEAQQDKSGLPNDRFSAERPEGSISTLTIQRTEQRDSAMYRCASSRDGLIQETQYFGPGTRLLVL.

The genes are TRBV14 and TRBJ2-7; 8 bases line up with TRBD1. V was clipped by 3 bases and J by 5 bases; unmatched bases: 9. The germline CDR1 and CDR2 sequences are SGHDN and FVKESK. The CDR3 is 15 residues long. The CDR3 sequence: CASSHTEDREDEQYF. The CDR3 DNA follows: TGTGCCAGCAGCCACACAGAGGACAGGGAAGACGAGCAGTACTTC.

In this sample, this clonotype turned up many times. The chain joins TRBV3-1 to TRBJ2-3, with D possibly being TRBD1 or TRBD2 (5 bases each). Trimming pared 1 base from V and 6 bases from J, leaving 14 bases between. CDR3 length: 15 amino acids. Germline CDR1 is LGHDT and CDR2 is YNNKEL (reference sequence). The chain's CDR3 is CASSQGLRGGDTQYF. The CDR3 coding sequence is TGTGCCAGCAGCCAAGGTCTTCGGGGCGGCGATACGCAGTATTTT.

This clonotype has ten or more counts. The chain has TRBV3-1 and TRBJ1-2, with 7 bases aligning to TRBD1. The J segment lost 7 bases and the V segment lost 3 bases, leaving 11 bases of the junction unmatched. Per the germline V gene, CDR1 is LGHDT and CDR2 is YNNKEL (reference sequence). The CDR3 is 15 amino acids. CDR3: CASSQGTADFSGYTF. The CDR3 nucleotides read TGTGCCAGCAGCCAGGGGACAGCAGACTTCTCTGGCTACACCTTC.

This clonotype appeared many times. The V call is TRBV29-1, the J call TRBJ2-3; 13 bases match TRBD2. Germline CDR1 is SQVTM and CDR2 is ANQGSEA. Germline trimming cut 7 bases from V and 6 bases from J; bases unmatched to any gene: 7. There are 14 residues in the CDR3. The CDR3 DNA reads as TGCAGCGAGGGGACTAGCGGGGCCGGGGATACGCAGTATTTT. Translated, it gives CSEGTSGAGDTQYF.

This clonotype has a count of ten or more. This chain uses TRBV5-4 with TRBJ1-1; a possible D gene is TRBD1 (5 bases). Germline CDR1 SGHNT, CDR2 YYREEE (reference sequence). The CDR3 loop spans 16 amino acids. Between the trimmed V and J ends, which lost 3 bases and 0 bases, there was a span of 15 bases. The CDR3 sequence is CASSSRDGPMNTEAFF. The CDR3 DNA reads TGTGCCAGCAGCTCCAGGGACGGACCAATGAACACTGAAGCTTTCTTT.

This clonotype was observed at least ten times. V usage is TRBV30 and J usage is TRBJ2-4; unclear D gene. From germline, CDR1 is GTSNPN and CDR2 SVGIG (reference sequence). V was shortened by 1 base and J by 7 bases, with 8 bases between the two germline ends. There are 12 residues in the CDR3. CDR3 DNA sequence: TGTGCCTGGAGTGGGTTAGATAACATTCAGTACTTC. This sequence encodes CAWSGLDNIQYF. The whole variable domain, filled in from reference TRBV30 and TRBJ2-4, reads SQTIHQWPATLVQPVGSPLSLECTVEGTSNPNLYWYRQAAGRGLQLLFYSVGIGQISSEVPQNLSASRPQDRQFILSSKKLLLSDSGFYLCAWSGLDNIQYFGAGTRLSVL.

In its sample, this clonotype was seen many times. The junction differs from germline at one of its ends, possibly a read error. This chain joins TRBV6-1 and TRBJ1-1; 8 nucleotides agree with TRBD1. Germline CDR1 is MNHNS and CDR2 is SASEGT. The CDR3 runs to 13 residues. CDR3 amino acids: CASIRTGNTEVFF. The CDR3 region has the DNA TGTGCCAGCATTAGGACAGGGAACACTGAAGTTTTCTTT.

This clonotype was observed many times. This chain uses TRBV27 with TRBJ2-7; TRBD1 agrees at 7 bases. Looked up from germline, CDR1 is MNHEY and CDR2 is SMNVEV (reference sequence). The CDR3 loop spans 14 amino acids. Unmatched junction bases numbered 10, after V lost 8 bases and J lost 3 bases. The CDR3 loop is CASRRQGMGYEQYF. The CDR3 coding sequence is TGTGCCAGCCGGCGACAGGGCATGGGCTACGAGCAGTACTTC.

This clonotype was detected only a few times. This rearrangement joins TRBV11-2 to TRBJ1-1; D remains ambiguous. Germline assignment: CDR1 SGHAT and CDR2 FQNNGV. V gave up 3 bases and J gave up 8 bases, with 13 bases separating them. The CDR3 is 13 residues long. The CDR3 nucleotides read TGTGCCAGCAGCTTTGATTACTTCAGCGAAGCTTTCTTT. The encoded protein is CASSFDYFSEAFF.

This clonotype has ten or more counts. The chain joins TRBV12-3 or TRBV12-4 to TRBJ2-1, with D possibly matching TRBD2 (6 bases). The CDR3 covers 19 residues. V dropped 0 bases and J dropped 5 bases, with 23 bases sitting between them. CDR3 sequence (DNA): TGTGCCAGCAGTTTAGCGCTCTCCTGGGGGGTCCCGGGGGACAATGAGCAGTTCTTC. Translating it yields CASSLALSWGVPGDNEQFF.